The 18 T cell receptor beta chains in this list originate from one sample, sequenced in a study of identical twins. TCRdb re-derived calls from the 5' RACE reads in MiXCR, one entry per CDR3 protein. The repertoire holds 500,000 to 650,000 distinct CDR3 sequences, with roughly 7.2% as singletons. The data also belong to a second study, concerning yellow fever vaccine responses in identical twins.

Sequenced sample: PBMCs. The source is a woman younger than 35 in good health.

At least ten counts were recorded for this clonotype. The rearrangement joins TRBV12-3 or TRBV12-4 to TRBJ2-7, with D perhaps TRBD1 (6 bases). The V and J ends lost 5 bases and 1 base respectively, with 15 bases between them. This CDR3 contains 15 residues. CDR3 nucleotide sequence: TGTGCCAGCAGTACAGGAACAGGGAATTCCTACGAGCAGTACTTC. It translates to CASSTGTGNSYEQYF.

A few counts support this clonotype. The J gene is TRBJ2-7, the V gene TRBV28; TRBD2 is a possible D gene (6 bases). Between the trimmed V and J ends, which lost 1 base and 6 bases, there was a span of 10 bases. The CDR3 has 13 residues. CDR1 is MDHEN and CDR2 is SYDVKM in the germline V gene. CDR3 in amino acids: CASSLSGVREQYF. CDR3 DNA sequence: TGTGCCAGCAGTTTATCGGGGGTCCGCGAGCAGTACTTC.

This clonotype was picked up many times. The chain has TRBV12-3 or TRBV12-4 and TRBJ2-3; the match to TRBD2 covers 13 bases. J lost 4 bases, V lost 6 bases, and 19 bases had no gene match. The CDR3 has 20 amino acids. As DNA, the CDR3 is TGTGCCAGCAGGACCGGGACTAGCGGGATTATATCCCCCGTCGCAGATACGCAGTATTTT. Translating gives CASRTGTSGIISPVADTQYF.

The J gene is TRBJ1-1, the V gene TRBV2; 9 nucleotides align to TRBD1. The germline gives CDR1 SNHLY, CDR2 FYNNEI. The CDR3 has 15 amino acids. With 4 bases clipped from V and 5 bases from J, the junction kept 8 bases outside the gene matches. This CDR3 is CASSVTTGGGTEAFF. CDR3 nucleotides: TGTGCCAGCAGTGTTACGACAGGGGGAGGTACTGAAGCTTTCTTT.

The V and J genes are TRBV5-1 and TRBJ2-2; D is ambiguous. Per germline, CDR1 SGHRS and CDR2 YFSETQ. The CDR3 is 13 residues long. V lost 2 bases and J 6 bases, leaving 8 bases between the germline ends. CDR3 DNA: TGCGCCAGCAGCTTTCGAGAGGCCGGGGAGCTGTTTTTT. This codes for CASSFREAGELFF.

This clonotype was detected only a few times. This chain connects TRBV3-1 to TRBJ2-3; D call uncertain. The CDR3 is 13 residues long. Germline CDR1 is LGHDT and CDR2 is YNNKEL (reference sequence). The V end was cut by 0 bases, the J end by 5 bases, with 6 bases between. CDR3 amino acids: CASSQDKRDTQYF. In DNA, the CDR3 is TGTGCCAGCAGCCAAGACAAGCGAGATACGCAGTATTTT.

The V call is TRBV11-3, the J call TRBJ2-3; D is undetermined. The CDR3 runs to 12 residues. CDR1 and CDR2 (germline): SGHNT, YENEEA. Trimming left V 6 bases short and J 5 bases short, with 9 bases between. CDR3 in DNA: TGTGCCAGCAGTCAACTCGTAGATACGCAGTATTTT. It yields the protein CASSQLVDTQYF.

The count of this clonotype is one. The rearrangement joins TRBV6-4 to TRBJ2-5; D call uncertain. V lost 11 bases and J lost 4, with 32 bases in between. Germline V gives CDR1 MRHNA, CDR2 SNTAGT. CDR3 length: 18 residues. The CDR3 reads CACCSIDGSYWFGETQYF. DNA of the CDR3: TGTGCCTGCTGTTCAATCGACGGGTCGTACTGGTTTGGAGAGACCCAGTACTTC.

This clonotype occurred many times. The chain links TRBV6-1 to TRBJ2-5; the D gene is possibly TRBD1 (6 bases). CDR1 is MNHNS, CDR2 SASEGT, per germline. There are 13 residues in the CDR3. V was clipped by 2 bases and J by 9 bases, with 13 bases between them. CDR3 bases: TGTGCCAGCAGTGAAACAGGTGCAGGGGCCCAGTACTTC. Translated: CASSETGAGAQYF.

The gene calls are TRBV20-1 and TRBJ2-5; 9 bases are shared with TRBD1. This CDR3 contains 15 residues. Trimming at V came to 2 bases and at J to 4 bases, leaving 8 bases not matched to a gene. Germline V gene sequence: CDR1 DFQATT, CDR2 SNEGSKA (reference sequence). The CDR3 bases are TGCAGTGCTAGAAGTCCGACAGGGGGTGCAGAGACCCAGTACTTC. It codes for CSARSPTGGAETQYF.

This clonotype showed up just a few times. The chain employs TRBV18 and TRBJ1-1; 9 nucleotides align to TRBD1. The length of the CDR3 is 15 residues. CDR1 and CDR2 (germline): KGHSH, LQKENI. Germline trimming cut 3 bases from V and 8 bases from J; bases unmatched to any gene: 10. CDR3 nucleotides: TGTGCCAGCTCACCCTTATTAACAGGGGGCATAGAAGCTTTCTTT. It encodes CASSPLLTGGIEAFF.

The V and J genes are TRBV2 and TRBJ2-3, with a possible D match to TRBD1 (5 bases). Trimming took 5 bases from V and 0 from J, leaving 12 bases between them. The CDR3 is 15 residues long. The germline V gene has CDR1 SNHLY and CDR2 FYNNEI. CDR3: CASSRRGVSTDTQYF. The DNA for the CDR3 is TGTGCCAGCAGTCGTAGGGGCGTAAGCACAGATACGCAGTATTTT. The whole variable domain, remainder taken from reference TRBV2 and TRBJ2-3, is EPEVTQTPSHQVTQMGQEVILRCVPISNHLYFYWYRQILGQKVEFLVSFYNNEISEKSEIFDDQFSVERPDGSNFTLKIRSTKLEDSAMYFCASSRRGVSTDTQYFGPGTRLTVL.

The gene calls are TRBV28 and TRBJ2-1; weak D call: TRBD2 (5 bases). Germline CDR1 MDHEN, CDR2 SYDVKM. The V gene lost 10 bases and the J gene lost 3 bases, with 16 bases spanning the gap. This CDR3 comprises 14 residues. The CDR3 coding sequence is TGTGCCACCCTGGGAGCCGACCTCTACAATGAGCAGTTCTTC. Encoded protein: CATLGADLYNEQFF. The variable domain in full, completed from reference TRBV28 and TRBJ2-1, reads DVKVTQSSRYLVKRTGEKVFLECVQDMDHENMFWYRQDPGLGLRLIYFSYDVKMKEKGDIPEGYSVSREKKERFSLILESASTNQTSMYLCATLGADLYNEQFFGPGTRLTVL.

This clonotype occurred many times. The V call is TRBV20-1, the J call TRBJ2-1; 11 positions match TRBD2. Germline V gene lookup returns CDR1 DFQATT and CDR2 SNEGSKA (reference sequence). With 6 bases clipped from V and 5 bases from J, the junction kept 6 bases outside the gene matches. The CDR3 is 14 residues long. For the CDR3, the DNA is TGCAGTGCGATCTCTAGCGGGGGGCACAATGAGCAGTTCTTC. Translating gives CSAISSGGHNEQFF.

The table lists this clonotype with many counts. The chain has TRBV29-1 and TRBJ2-5; TRBD2 matches at 10 bases. This CDR3 contains 15 residues. Per the germline V gene, CDR1 is SQVTM and CDR2 is ANQGSEA. Trimming cost V 1 base and J 5 bases; bases outside gene matches: 7. Here the CDR3 DNA reads TGCAGCGTTGAAGTGAGCGGGAGGGCCGTCGAGACCCAGTACTTC. This encodes CSVEVSGRAVETQYF.

This clonotype was detected many times. The rearrangement uses TRBV29-1 and TRBJ2-3, with a weak D call TRBD1 (6 bases). CDR3 length: 14 amino acids. V gave up 4 bases and J gave up 2 bases, with 13 bases separating them. Germline values: CDR1 SQVTM, CDR2 ANQGSEA. This CDR3 is CSVVLGQYTDTQYF. CDR3 DNA: TGCAGCGTTGTTTTAGGACAGTACACAGATACGCAGTATTTT.

This clonotype turned up a few times. The chain couples TRBV5-1 to TRBJ1-1; tentatively, D is TRBD1 (5 bases). V lost 5 bases and J lost 1, with 12 bases in between. The CDR3 extends over 14 amino acids. The germline V gene has CDR1 SGHRS and CDR2 YFSETQ. CDR3 protein: CASRAGAPNTEAFF. DNA of the CDR3: TGCGCCAGCAGAGCCGGGGCTCCGAACACTGAAGCTTTCTTT.

V and J are TRBV2 and TRBJ1-1; 9 nucleotides agree with TRBD1. CDR1 is SNHLY and CDR2 is FYNNEI in the germline V gene. This CDR3 has 13 residues. The V gene end was trimmed by 3 bases and the J gene end by 12 bases; junction bases not matched to a gene: 8. This CDR3 is CASSDAGTGITFF. The CDR3 DNA reads as TGTGCCAGCAGTGATGCCGGGACAGGGATAACTTTCTTT.